This TCR beta chain was identified in a study of blood T cell repertoires in COVID-19. Study summary: The analysed material was cDNA or gDNA that came from T cells, B-cell-depleted T cells, or PBMCs.

Original data processing: Amplification from reference gene primers served as the basis for estimated nucleated cell counts. Using immunoSEQ multiplex PCR, the repertoire was profiled, and TCRdb retains in-frame clones only, with some absent. V and J calls and clone size are as listed in that table; D and trimming were resolved from the DNA. The sample shows 150,000 to 200,000 clones, more than 75% of them seen only once. Germline V gives CDR1 KGHSH, CDR2 LQKENI. CDR3 length: 14 amino acids. V shed 2 bases and J shed 5 bases, with 10 bases lying between them. This clonotype originated in a woman in her thirties or forties with COVID-19, enrolled during active disease. V and J are TRBV18 and TRBJ2-1; D might be TRBD1 (6 bases). The sequenced material came from peripheral blood. The CDR3 DNA reads as TGTGCCAGCTCACCATCTCAGGGGAACAATGAGCAGTTCTTC. This sequence encodes CASSPSQGNNEQFF. Based on the CDR3 plus reference TRBV18 and TRBJ2-1, the full variable domain is NAGVMQNPRHLVRRRGQEARLRCSPMKGHSHVYWYRQLPEEGLKFMVYLQKENIIDESGMPKERFSAEFPKEGPSILRIQQVVRGDSAAYFCASSPSQGNNEQFFGPGTRLTVL.